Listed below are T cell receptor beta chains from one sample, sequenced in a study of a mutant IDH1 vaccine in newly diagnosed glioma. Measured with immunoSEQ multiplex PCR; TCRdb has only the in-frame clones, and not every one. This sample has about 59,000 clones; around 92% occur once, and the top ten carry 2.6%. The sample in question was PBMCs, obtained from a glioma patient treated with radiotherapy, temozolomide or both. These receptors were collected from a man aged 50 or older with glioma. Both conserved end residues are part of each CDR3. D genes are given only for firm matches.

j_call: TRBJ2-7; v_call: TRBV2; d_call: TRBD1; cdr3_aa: CASRQGTYEQYF
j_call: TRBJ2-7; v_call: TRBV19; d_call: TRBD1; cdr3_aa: CASSPRRDRGSYYEQYF
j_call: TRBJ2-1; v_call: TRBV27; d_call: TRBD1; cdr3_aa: CASSFSGQGHFEQFF
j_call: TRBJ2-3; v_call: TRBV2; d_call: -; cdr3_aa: CASAERNTQYF
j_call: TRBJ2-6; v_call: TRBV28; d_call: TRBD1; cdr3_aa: CASSRTGSWGDGANVLTF
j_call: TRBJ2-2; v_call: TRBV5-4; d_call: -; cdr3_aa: CASSLSGPRAGELFF
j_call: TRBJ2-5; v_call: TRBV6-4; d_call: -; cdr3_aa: CASSMRAEETQYF
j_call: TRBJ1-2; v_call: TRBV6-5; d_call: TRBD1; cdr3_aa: CASRRQGGGYTF
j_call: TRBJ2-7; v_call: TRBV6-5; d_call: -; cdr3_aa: CASSDPKGAHEQYF
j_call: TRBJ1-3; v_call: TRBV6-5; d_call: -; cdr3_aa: CASTSGPTYGNTIYF
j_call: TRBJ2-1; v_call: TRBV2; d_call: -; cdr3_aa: CASTVHNEQFF
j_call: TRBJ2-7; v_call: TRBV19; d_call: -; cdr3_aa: CASSMRGDKQYF
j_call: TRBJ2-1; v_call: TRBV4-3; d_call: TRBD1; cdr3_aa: CASSLSTGGVRNEQFF
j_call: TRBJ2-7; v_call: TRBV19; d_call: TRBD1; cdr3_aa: CASRRDRGSSYEQYF
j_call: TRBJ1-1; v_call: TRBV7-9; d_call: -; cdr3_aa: CASRQTDGTEAFF
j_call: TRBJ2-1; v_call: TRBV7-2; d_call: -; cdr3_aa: CASSFDRSSYNEQFF
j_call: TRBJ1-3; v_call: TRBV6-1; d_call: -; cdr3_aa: CASSEVVPSSGNTIYF
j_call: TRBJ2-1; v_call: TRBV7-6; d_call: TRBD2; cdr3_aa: CASSMGLAGRIGPLF
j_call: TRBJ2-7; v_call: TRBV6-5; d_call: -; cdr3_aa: CASSYDGRTYEQYF
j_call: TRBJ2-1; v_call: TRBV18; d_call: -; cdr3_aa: CASSPHVGGEQFF
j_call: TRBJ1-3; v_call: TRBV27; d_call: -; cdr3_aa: CASSLGPRGTIYF
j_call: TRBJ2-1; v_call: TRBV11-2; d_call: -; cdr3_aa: CASSFLRGSYNEQFF
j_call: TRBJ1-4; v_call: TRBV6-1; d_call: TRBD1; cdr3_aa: CASSGSPTGAEKLFF
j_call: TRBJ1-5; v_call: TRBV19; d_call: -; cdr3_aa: CASSVPMGPQHF
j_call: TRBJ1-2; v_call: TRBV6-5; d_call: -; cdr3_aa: CASSYSDWGGYTF
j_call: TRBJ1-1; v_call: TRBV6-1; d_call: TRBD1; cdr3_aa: CASSDFWDRNTEAFF
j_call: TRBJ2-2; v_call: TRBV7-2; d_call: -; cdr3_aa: CASSFVQGGTGELFF
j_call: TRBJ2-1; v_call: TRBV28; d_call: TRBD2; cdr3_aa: CASSYMGLDRSGEQFF
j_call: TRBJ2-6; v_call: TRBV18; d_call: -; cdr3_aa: CASSPIAARGSGANVLTF
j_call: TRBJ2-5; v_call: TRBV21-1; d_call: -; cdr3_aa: CASAEHDTIGKPKETQYF
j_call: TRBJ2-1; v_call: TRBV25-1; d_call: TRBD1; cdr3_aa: CASRSPGQGNDEQFF
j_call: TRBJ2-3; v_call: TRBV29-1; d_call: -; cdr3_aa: CSAKQGGARTDTQYF
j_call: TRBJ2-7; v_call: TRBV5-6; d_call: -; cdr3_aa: CASSSSGAWAYEQYF
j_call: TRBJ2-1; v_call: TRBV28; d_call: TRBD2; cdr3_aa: CASSPPSGSYNEQFF
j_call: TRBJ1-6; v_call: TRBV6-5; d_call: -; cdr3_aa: CASSYSGRDNSPLHF
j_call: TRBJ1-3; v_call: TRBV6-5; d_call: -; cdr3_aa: CASSYSHSGNTIYF
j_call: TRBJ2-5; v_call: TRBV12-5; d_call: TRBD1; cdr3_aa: CASGLGTGLNGETQYF
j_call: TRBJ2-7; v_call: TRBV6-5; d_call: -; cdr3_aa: CASSYWGEPYEQYF
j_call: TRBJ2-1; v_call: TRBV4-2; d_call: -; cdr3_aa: CASSQELGGFNSYNEQFF
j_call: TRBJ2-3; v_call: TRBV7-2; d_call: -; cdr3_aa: CASSFRRGRTDTQYF
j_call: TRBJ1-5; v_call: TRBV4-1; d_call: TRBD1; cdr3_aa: CASSQETGRSSSQHF
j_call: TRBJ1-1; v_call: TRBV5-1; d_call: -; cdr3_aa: CASSLVGGGTEAFF
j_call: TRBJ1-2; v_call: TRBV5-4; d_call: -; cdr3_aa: CASSSAAGYGYTF
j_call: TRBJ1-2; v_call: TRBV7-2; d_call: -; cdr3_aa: CASSQTGTYGYTF
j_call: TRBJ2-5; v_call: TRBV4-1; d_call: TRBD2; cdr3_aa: CASSQDGLAGVQETQYF
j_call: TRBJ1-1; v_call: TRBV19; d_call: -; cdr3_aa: CASSHTPNTEAFF
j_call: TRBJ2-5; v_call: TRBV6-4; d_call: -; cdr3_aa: CASSHKSWGETQYF
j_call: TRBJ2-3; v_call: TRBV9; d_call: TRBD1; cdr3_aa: CASSPSGTGGLDTQYF